This T cell receptor (beta chain) derives from a study of T-cell memory formation after mild COVID-19 (dated by TCRdb to the early 2020s). General notes on the study: Most TCR sequence clusters were specific to one of the two donors. In a couple of donors, T-cell clones that expanded and contracted after mild COVID-19 were tracked by sequencing TCRalpha and TCRbeta repertoires over time. The cohort was made up of two young adult volunteers, one female and one male, who were previously healthy. What the work shows at the level of the full study, not this receptor alone: The detection of some responding clones in pre-infection memory suggests that pre-existing cross-reactive memory T cells joined the SARS-CoV-2 response. Clones contracting from day 15 to 85 had balanced CD4/CD8 phenotypes, while a second wave expanding from day 15 to 37 was biased towards CD4+. Whether the second-wave clones peaking on day 37 were SARS-CoV-2 specific was not confirmed. Only a couple of mild cases were covered by the study, and larger cohorts that include severe cases with pre-infection samples were considered necessary. Contracting CD4+ clones appeared mostly in the CM and EM memory subsets, whereas CD8+ clones were enriched in EMRA.

Sequenced using an Illumina NovaSeq 6000. cDNA libraries for TCRalpha and TCRbeta were prepared by 5'RACE using constant-segment primers, with sample barcodes and unique molecular identifiers added. RNA was extracted from every sample with Trizol reagent. Library amplification was performed in two PCR steps, and a second sample barcode and Illumina TruSeq adapters were introduced in the second step. Sequencing of the libraries was done on an Illumina NovaSeq, producing 2 x 150 bp paired-end reads. Processing in the source paper ran as follows. With migec v1.2.7, reads were demultiplexed and then collapsed into UMI-guided consensus sequences. Using mixcr v2.1.11, the UMI consensuses were aligned to TRA and TRB V and J templates and assembled into clonotypes. A clonotype was counted as expanded or contracted only when both edgeR and NoisET called the clonotype significant, with the noise models trained on biological replicates. For edgeR calls, a false discovery rate-adjusted p below 0.01 and a log2 fold-change threshold of 1 were applied. As an exploratory analysis of dynamics, max-normalized trajectories of the 1000 most abundant clonotypes were examined with PCA combined with hierarchical clustering. Separately sequenced CD4+ and CD8+ repertoires were used to assign the CD4 or CD8 phenotype of responding clones. TCRdb reran the public reads through fastp at Q25 and MiXCR, keeping productive beta chains. Each entry is one CDR3 protein sequence, shown with its most common DNA and genes. TCRdb, rather than the study authors, made the V and J calls. The sample table holds over 120,000 distinct CDR3 sequences, of which under 30% were seen once. Around 24% of the sample belongs to the ten largest clones.

Worth noting for this clonotype: No antigen is known for it. No quality values exist for individual bases; no much larger clone is one base distant.

CDR1 and CDR2 (SGHVS, FQNEAQ) derive from the germline V gene. V ends up 3 bases short and J 4 bases short, with an unmatched junction base count of 4. From the cysteine up to the phenylalanine, the CDR3 has a length of 15 residues. Just CDR3 DNA is preserved here, 45 bases in frame from base 1. Ficoll-Paque density gradient centrifugation was used to isolate PBMCs. This TCR came from an adult woman who had mild COVID-19 (a few samples of this study predate the infection). The sample titles of this study are shuffled in the database, so cell type and time point are left out; the donor was told from shared clones. This chain joins TRBV7-8 to TRBJ2-2, with 8 central nucleotides matching TRBD2. Sequencing used PBMCs or a T cell subset sorted from them (not recorded which). This receptor carries the CDR3 CASSFAGGATGELFF. The DNA sequence is TGTGCCAGCAGCTTTGCGGGGGGCGCCACCGGGGAGCTGTTTTTT.